This TCR beta chain was profiled in a study of T cell responses to AZD1222 COVID-19 vaccine (dated by TCRdb to about 2021). For context, the study as a whole: A total of around 240 trial participants underwent TCR sequencing, of whom around 200 received two doses of AZD1222 and roughly 25 received two doses of the MenACWY control vaccine. Enrollment into the trials was organized by age into subgroups of 18-55, 56-69 and 70-plus years, and those subgroups contained approximately 150, 30 and 60 TCR-sequenced participants, respectively.

Its CDR3 holds 12 amino acids, cysteine through phenylalanine. Here the CDR3 DNA is all that survives: 36 bases in frame from base 1. V was cut back by 5 bases and J by 3 bases, leaving a gap of 10 bases between them. The germline V gene gives CDR1 as SQVTM and CDR2 as ANQGSEA. The sample's time point label is to be understood as: baseline before first vaccination. The treatment or condition label here, explained by the study, means: meningococcal conjugate vaccine given as trial control. The vaccinee samples were drawn from two UK trials, COV001 and COV002, one of which was a single-blind randomized controlled phase 2/3 trial testing AZD1222 (ChAdOx1 nCoV-19) in healthy adults. Trial participant PBMC samples were collected at day 0 and day 28 after the second dose for TCRbeta chain sequencing. On this clone: Its target antigen remains unknown. Per-nucleotide qualities are absent, and no much larger clonotype sits a single base away.

Overall results and qualifications from the work: Reportedly, almost half of the unique spike-specific TCRs recognized epitopes lying outside the regions that are mutated in the B.1.351 and B.1.1.7 variants. Because no samples from the day 14 peak response were available, repertoires could be characterized only after the peak T cell response. After two AZD1222 doses, both the breadth and the depth of spike-specific TCRs were significantly higher than at day 0 and than in MenACWY recipients. The 56-69-year group was small, and its depth increase did not reach significance, likely because of low power. Most participants were white British and females outnumbered males, and the authors suggested that clonal diversity may have been underestimated. Conclusions about previously exposed vaccinees were limited because only six AZD1222 recipients were SARS-CoV-2 seropositive at baseline. Vaccine-associated CD4 TCRs spanned the whole spike protein, with dominant responses in regions 160-218 and 743-854.

The CDR3 regions of human TCRbeta chains were analyzed by immunosequencing. For the original study's pipeline: TCRs in the repertoires were matched against a reference library of SARS-CoV-2-specific TCRs that had been generated with the MIRA antigen-specificity platform. Breadth was defined as the fraction of unique TCRs that were SARS-CoV-2-associated, and depth was defined as the fraction of total T cells that were SARS-CoV-2-associated. Using the MIRA data, each spike-specific TCR was assigned both to the spike region to which the TCR was reactive and to a CD4 or CD8 class. Log10-transformed breadth and depth values were compared by one-way ANOVA with Sidak's multiple comparisons tests. TCRdb re-hosts the immuneACCESS table, in-frame sequences only. Its copies lack some clones; in the studies checked, an unresolved V gene accounts for under half of them, and the cause for the rest is not known. That table is the source of V, J and clone size, and D and trimming were worked out from the DNA. The sample table contains about 150,000 clones; only one count was recorded for around 88% of them. Together, the top ten hold under 3.5% of the sample.

The V gene is TRBV29-1 and the J gene is TRBJ2-5, with TRBD2 perhaps the D gene, on 6 matching bases. This sequence originates from an adult in good health. The sample was peripheral blood, taken on day 0 of MenACWY control vaccination. The CDR3 protein: CSVSPGEETQYF. The DNA is TGCAGCGTTTCGCCGGGGGAAGAGACCCAGTACTTC.